This T cell receptor (beta chain) was recorded in a study of shared clonotypes between healthy human individuals. Overall study findings and caveats: Memory subsets generally showed lower estimated richness than naive subsets.

Concerning this clone: The antigen is undetermined.

Both subsets, CD45RA+ naive and CD45RA-negative memory, were split from the CD4+ cells. In the sorted-subset replicate PCRs, approximately 200 ng DNA, roughly 30,000 T cell genomes, was used. Only in-frame clones appear in the TCRdb table, and some are missing; sequencing was by immunoSEQ multiplex PCR. The repertoire has approximately 1,000,000 clones, around 78% of them found once; the top ten carry more than 0.5%. CDR3 length: 13 amino acids. Germline V gene lookup returns CDR1 SEHNR and CDR2 FQNEAQ (reference sequence). With 1 base removed from V and 7 bases from J, the gap between germline ends came to 7 bases.

The TCR was taken from a man aged 18 to 29 in good health. Some clones in this sample may be carry-over from other donors' samples. The sample taken for sequencing was memory CD4+ T cells from PBMCs. Subset indicated: CD45RA-negative fraction. This rearrangement joins TRBV7-9 to TRBJ2-2; D is unresolved. The CDR3, as DNA: TGTGCCAGCAGCTTAGAGAGTGTCGGGGAGCTGTTTTTT. Translating it yields CASSLESVGELFF.